This T cell receptor (beta chain) was found in a study of blood T cell repertoires in COVID-19. Some clones are missing from TCRdb's copy, which holds only in-frame ones; the method was immunoSEQ multiplex PCR. The repertoire holds over 350,000 clones, with approximately 90% as singletons. The participants were between about 18 and 95 years old and came from about two dozen US areas. The germline V gene has CDR1 SGDLS and CDR2 YYNGEE. The CDR3 covers 15 residues. Unmatched junction bases numbered 6, after V lost 4 bases and J lost 0 bases. This sequence joins TRBV9 and TRBJ1-1, with TRBD1 matching 7 bases. The sample taken for sequencing was PBMCs or T cells enriched from blood (not recorded which). The source of this sequence is a woman in her thirties or forties who had been exposed to COVID-19. The CDR3 DNA reads TGTGCCAGCAGCCCGGGACAGCAAATGAACACTGAAGCTTTCTTT. Residues: CASSPGQQMNTEAFF.